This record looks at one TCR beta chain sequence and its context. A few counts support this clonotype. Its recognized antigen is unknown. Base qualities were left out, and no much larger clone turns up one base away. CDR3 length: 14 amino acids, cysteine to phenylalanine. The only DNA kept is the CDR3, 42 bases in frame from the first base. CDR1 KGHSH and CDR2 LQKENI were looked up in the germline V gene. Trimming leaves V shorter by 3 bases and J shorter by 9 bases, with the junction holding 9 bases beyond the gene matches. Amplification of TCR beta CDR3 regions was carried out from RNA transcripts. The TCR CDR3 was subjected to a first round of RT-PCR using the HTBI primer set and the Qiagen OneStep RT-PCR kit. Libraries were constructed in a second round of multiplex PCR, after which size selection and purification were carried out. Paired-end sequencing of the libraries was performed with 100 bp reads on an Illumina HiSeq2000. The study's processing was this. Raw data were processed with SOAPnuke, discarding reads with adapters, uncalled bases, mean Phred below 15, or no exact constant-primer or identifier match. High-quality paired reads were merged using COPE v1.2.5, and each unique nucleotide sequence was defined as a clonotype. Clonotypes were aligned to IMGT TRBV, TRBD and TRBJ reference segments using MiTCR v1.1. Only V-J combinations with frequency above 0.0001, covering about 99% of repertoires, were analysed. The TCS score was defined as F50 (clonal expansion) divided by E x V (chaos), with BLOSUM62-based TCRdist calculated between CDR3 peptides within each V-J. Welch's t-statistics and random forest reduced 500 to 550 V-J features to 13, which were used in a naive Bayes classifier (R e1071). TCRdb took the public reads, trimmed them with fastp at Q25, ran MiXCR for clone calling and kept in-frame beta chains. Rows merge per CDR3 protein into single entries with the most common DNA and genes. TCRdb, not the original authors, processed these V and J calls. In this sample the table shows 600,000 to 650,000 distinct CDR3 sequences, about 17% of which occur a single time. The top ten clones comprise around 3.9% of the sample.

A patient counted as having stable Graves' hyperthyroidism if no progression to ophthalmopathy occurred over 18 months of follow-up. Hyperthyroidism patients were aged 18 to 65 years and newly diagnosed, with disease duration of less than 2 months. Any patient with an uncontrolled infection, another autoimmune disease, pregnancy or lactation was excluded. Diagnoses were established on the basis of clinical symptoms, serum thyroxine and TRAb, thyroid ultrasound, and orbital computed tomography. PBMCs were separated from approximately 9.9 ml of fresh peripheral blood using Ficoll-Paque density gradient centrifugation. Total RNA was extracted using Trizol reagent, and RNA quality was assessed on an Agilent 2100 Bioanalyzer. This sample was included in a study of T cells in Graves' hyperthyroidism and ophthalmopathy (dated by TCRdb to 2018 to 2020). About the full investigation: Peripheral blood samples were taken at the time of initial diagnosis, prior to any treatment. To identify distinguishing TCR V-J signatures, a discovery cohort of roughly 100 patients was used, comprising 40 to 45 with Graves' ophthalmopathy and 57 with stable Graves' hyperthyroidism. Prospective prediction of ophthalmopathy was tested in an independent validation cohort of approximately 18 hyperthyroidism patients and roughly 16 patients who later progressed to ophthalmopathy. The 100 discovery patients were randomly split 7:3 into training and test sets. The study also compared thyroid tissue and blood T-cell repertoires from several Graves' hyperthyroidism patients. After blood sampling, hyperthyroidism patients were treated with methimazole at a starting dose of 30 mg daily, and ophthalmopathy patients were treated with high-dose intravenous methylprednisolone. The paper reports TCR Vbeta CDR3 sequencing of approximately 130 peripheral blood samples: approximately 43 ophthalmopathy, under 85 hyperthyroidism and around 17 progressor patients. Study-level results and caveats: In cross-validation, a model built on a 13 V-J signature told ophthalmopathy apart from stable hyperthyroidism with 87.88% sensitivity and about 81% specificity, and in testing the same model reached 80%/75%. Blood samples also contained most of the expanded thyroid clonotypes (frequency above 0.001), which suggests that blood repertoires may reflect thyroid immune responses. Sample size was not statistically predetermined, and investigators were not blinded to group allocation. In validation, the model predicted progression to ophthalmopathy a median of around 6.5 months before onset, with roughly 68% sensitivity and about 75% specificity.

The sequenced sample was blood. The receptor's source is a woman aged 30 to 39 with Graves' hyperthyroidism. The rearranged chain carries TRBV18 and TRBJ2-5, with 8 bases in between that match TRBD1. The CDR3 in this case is CASSPGRGPEAQYF. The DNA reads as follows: TGTGCCAGCTCACCCGGCAGGGGGCCGGAGGCCCAGTACTTC.